These 29 T cell receptor beta chains share one sample of origin, sequenced in a study of Ad26.COV2.S vaccination and SARS-CoV-2 variants. As to treatment: approximately 18 received Ad26.COV2.S at low or high dose, single or two shots; roughly 5 received placebo; per-sample allocation not given. Day 63 after the first vaccine or placebo injection was the time point for sampling. Method: immunoSEQ multiplex PCR; TCRdb's copy keeps in-frame clones and lacks some. The sample holds roughly 350,000 clones, 80% to 90% seen once. The source was peripheral blood, collected in a trial of Ad26.COV2.S vaccine versus placebo. The receptors derive from a person aged 18-60 years who received the Ad26.COV2.S COVID-19 vaccine or a placebo.

The chain recombines TRBV28 with TRBJ2-3, with TRBD2 identical over 9 bases. Germline values: CDR1 MDHEN, CDR2 SYDVKM. V gave up 5 bases and J gave up 4 bases; unmatched junction bases: 10. The CDR3 is made up of 16 amino acids. The CDR3 DNA is TGTGCCAGCAGTCCCTCTAGCGGGATAGGCGCAGATACGCAGTATTTT. Amino acid sequence: CASSPSSGIGADTQYF. Complete variable domain (other parts from reference TRBV28 and TRBJ2-3): DVKVTQSSRYLVKRTGEKVFLECVQDMDHENMFWYRQDPGLGLRLIYFSYDVKMKEKGDIPEGYSVSREKKERFSLILESASTNQTSMYLCASSPSSGIGADTQYFGPGTRLTVL.

V usage is TRBV6-5 and J usage is TRBJ2-1, with D perhaps TRBD1 or TRBD2 (6 bases each). Looked up from germline, CDR1 is MNHEY and CDR2 is SVGAGI. The CDR3 extends over 15 amino acids. The V end was cut by 2 bases, the J end by 2 bases, with 10 bases between. The CDR3 protein is CASSYVGGPYNEQFF. CDR3 nucleotide sequence: TGTGCCAGCAGTTACGTGGGGGGCCCCTACAATGAGCAGTTCTTC.

This clone was detected only a few times. This rearrangement joins TRBV7-9 to TRBJ1-5; 7 nucleotides line up with TRBD1. CDR1 is SEHNR, CDR2 FQNEAQ, per germline (reference sequence). With V trimmed by 1 base and J by 6 bases, 9 bases remained unmatched. The CDR3 is made up of 16 amino acids. The CDR3 DNA reads TGTGCCAGCAGCTTAGGGACAGGAGGCAGGGGTCAGCCCCAGCATTTT. It encodes CASSLGTGGRGQPQHF.

J is TRBJ2-3 and V is TRBV11-2, with TRBD2 matching 11 bases. Germline V gene sequence: CDR1 SGHAT, CDR2 FQNNGV. The CDR3 has 17 residues. With 3 bases clipped from V and 0 bases from J, the junction kept 5 bases outside the gene matches. This CDR3 is CASSFRSGGGSTDTQYF. The CDR3 DNA is TGTGCCAGCAGCTTCCGTAGCGGGGGGGGGAGCACAGATACGCAGTATTTT. Full variable domain (outside the CDR3, taken from reference TRBV11-2 and TRBJ2-3): EAGVAQSPRYKIIEKRQSVAFWCNPISGHATLYWYQQILGQGPKLLIQFQNNGVVDDSQLPKDRFSAERLKGVDSTLKIQPAKLEDSAVYLCASSFRSGGGSTDTQYFGPGTRLTVL.

As to this clone: This CDR3 is also generated by other DNA sequences in the sample. V gene TRBV24-1 combines with J gene TRBJ1-5; D is undetermined. The CDR3 spans 12 residues. V lost 1 base, J lost 4 bases, and 1 base lay in between. CDR1 and CDR2 (germline): KGHDR, SFDVKD. CDR3 protein: CATSDFNQPQHF. As DNA, the CDR3 is TGTGCCACCAGTGATTTTAATCAGCCCCAGCATTTT.

As for this clone: This sample also contains other DNA sequences that code for the same CDR3. The chain has TRBV7-9 and TRBJ1-5; the D gene is possibly TRBD1 (5 bases). In germline, CDR1 is SEHNR, CDR2 FQNEAQ (reference sequence). The CDR3 runs to 13 residues. V lost 2 bases, J lost 4 bases, and 6 bases lay in between. The CDR3, as DNA: TGTGCCAGCAGCTTAACAGGTAATCAGCCCCAGCATTTT. This codes for CASSLTGNQPQHF.

The chain employs TRBV19 and TRBJ2-7; D perhaps matches TRBD1 (6 bases). The CDR3 is 14 residues long. CDR1 and CDR2 (germline): LNHDA, SQIVND (reference sequence). The V gene lost 4 bases and the J gene lost 0 bases, with 10 bases spanning the gap. As DNA, the CDR3 is TGTGCCAGTAGTAAATCGGACAGCTCCTACGAGCAGTACTTC. Translated, it gives CASSKSDSSYEQYF.

The rearrangement links TRBV9 to TRBJ2-3; D possibly corresponds to TRBD2 (5 bases). V was pared by 4 bases and J by 1 base, with 16 bases between. Germline CDR1 reads SGDLS; CDR2 reads YYNGEE. CDR3 length: 16 amino acids. CDR3 in DNA: TGTGCCAGCAGCCTGCGGGCGGTCCAGGGCACAGATACGCAGTATTTT. Translation: CASSLRAVQGTDTQYF.

The V and J genes are TRBV5-5 and TRBJ2-7, with D perhaps TRBD2 (5 bases). Trimming removed 3 bases from V and 2 bases from J, with 9 bases in between. CDR1 and CDR2 (germline): SGHKS, YYEKEE (reference sequence). The CDR3 contains 13 residues. The CDR3 loop reads CASSSSGAYEQYF. In DNA form, the CDR3 reads TGTGCCAGCAGCTCATCCGGGGCCTACGAGCAGTACTTC.

The rearrangement uses TRBV27 and TRBJ2-1; D remains ambiguous. This CDR3 has 14 amino acids. Per the germline V gene, CDR1 is MNHEY and CDR2 is SMNVEV (reference sequence). The V end lost 6 bases, the J end lost 4 bases, and 13 bases lay between the germline ends. CDR3 nucleotides: TGTGCCAGCAGCCCCTCCCCTGGGTACAATGAGCAGTTCTTC. Translating gives CASSPSPGYNEQFF.

The chain employs TRBV20-1 and TRBJ1-1; D call uncertain. Germline V gene sequence: CDR1 DFQATT, CDR2 SNEGSKA (reference sequence). The CDR3 totals 14 residues. V was pared by 3 bases and J by 0 bases, with 11 bases between. The CDR3 loop reads CSASKGSLNTEAFF. As DNA, the CDR3 is TGCAGTGCTAGTAAAGGCTCCCTGAACACTGAAGCTTTCTTT.

This chain connects TRBV27 to TRBJ2-3; no clear D gene. The CDR3 runs 13 residues. Germline CDR1 is MNHEY and CDR2 is SMNVEV (reference sequence). With 6 bases removed from V and 5 bases from J, the gap between germline ends came to 12 bases. The CDR3 sequence: CASRKTLQDTQYF. CDR3 bases: TGTGCCAGCAGAAAAACCCTCCAAGATACGCAGTATTTT.

The rearrangement uses TRBV11-2 and TRBJ2-1, with 12 positions matching TRBD2. Germline values: CDR1 SGHAT, CDR2 FQNNGV. This CDR3 is 17 amino acids long. J gave up 6 bases and V 5 bases, and 11 bases lay outside the gene matches. The CDR3 spells CASSPGPLAGGINEQFF. CDR3 nucleotides: TGTGCCAGCAGCCCTGGACCCCTAGCGGGAGGGATCAATGAGCAGTTCTTC.

This clone was detected only once. The CDR3 DNA sequence: TGTGCCAGCAGCTTATACGAGACCCAGTACTTC. Its translation is CASSLYETQYF. V gene TRBV5-4 combines with J gene TRBJ2-5; no clear D. Germline CDR1 SGHNT, CDR2 YYREEE (reference sequence). V was cut by 2 bases and J by 5 bases, with 4 bases left in between. CDR3 length: 11 residues.

The chain uses TRBV21-1 and TRBJ2-5; TRBD2 reflects the table's D call only, with no check against the DNA. TRBV21-1 is given as a pseudogene. The CDR3 is 16 amino acids. CDR3 loop: CASSKGTSGGVETQYF. The CDR3 DNA reads TGTGCCAGCAGCAAAGGGACTAGCGGGGGGGTGGAGACCCAGTACTTC.

The chain combines TRBV6-5 with TRBJ1-1; D gene ambiguous. CDR1 is MNHEY and CDR2 is SVGAGI in the germline V gene. Trimming cost V 5 bases and J 5 bases, with 6 bases left between them. The CDR3 consists of 11 residues. The chain's CDR3 is CASSRETEAFF. The CDR3 DNA sequence: TGTGCCAGCAGTCGGGAAACTGAAGCTTTCTTT.

CDR3 bases: TGTGCCAGCTCACCTCTACCCCGGGGACAGCTAAACACCATATATTTT. Residues: CASSPLPRGQLNTIYF. This chain connects TRBV18 to TRBJ1-3; TRBD1 agrees at 7 bases. CDR3 size: 16 residues. Per germline, CDR1 KGHSH and CDR2 LQKENI. Trimming at V came to 3 bases and at J to 6 bases, leaving 11 bases not matched to a gene. The full variable domain, with the rest looked up from reference TRBV18 and TRBJ1-3, is NAGVMQNPRHLVRRRGQEARLRCSPMKGHSHVYWYRQLPEEGLKFMVYLQKENIIDESGMPKERFSAEFPKEGPSILRIQQVVRGDSAAYFCASSPLPRGQLNTIYFGEGSWLTVV.

This clone has a single count. CDR3 protein: CASSLVGSAGPNTQYF. The CDR3 nucleotides read TGTGCCAGCAGCTTAGTAGGGAGCGCGGGGCCAAATACGCAGTATTTT. The chain recombines TRBV7-2 with TRBJ2-3; a possible D gene is TRBD2 (6 bases). The CDR3 totals 16 residues. Trimming removed 1 base from V and 7 bases from J, with 18 bases in between. Germline V CDR1 and CDR2: SGHTA, FQGNSA.

The chain combines TRBV7-2 with TRBJ1-1, with 8 bases lining up with TRBD1. The V segment lost 3 bases and the J segment 1 base; nucleotides outside the gene matches: 1. The CDR3 spans 14 residues. The germline V gene has CDR1 SGHTA and CDR2 FQGNSA. This CDR3 is CASSFDRGNTEAFF. As DNA, the CDR3 is TGTGCCAGCAGCTTCGACAGGGGGAACACTGAAGCTTTCTTT.

The chain recombines TRBV6-2 or TRBV6-3 with TRBJ1-1; TRBD1 matches 8 bases. CDR3 length equals 18 residues. Looked up from germline, CDR1 is MNHEY and CDR2 is SVGEGT. V trimming: 6 bases; J trimming: 1 base; junction bases outside the gene matches: 16. CDR3 region: CASSPHLTGEGRNTEAFF. The CDR3 DNA is TGTGCCAGCAGCCCCCACCTGACAGGGGAAGGTCGGAACACTGAAGCTTTCTTT.

This clone has just one count. The chain employs TRBV28 and TRBJ2-1, with 12 positions matching TRBD2. CDR1 MDHEN and CDR2 SYDVKM come from the germline V gene. V lost 8 bases and J lost 5; bases outside the gene matches: 10. The CDR3 length is 16 residues. The CDR3 loop is CASDARLAGVDNEQFF. The CDR3 coding sequence is TGTGCCAGCGATGCCAGACTAGCGGGAGTCGACAATGAGCAGTTCTTC.

This chain connects TRBV6-5 to TRBJ1-2; TRBD1 aligns across 10 bases. In germline, CDR1 is MNHEY, CDR2 SVGAGI. Trimming removed 4 bases from V and 6 bases from J; junction bases left unmatched: 5. CDR3 length: 14 residues. CDR3 bases: TGTGCCAGCAGTTCACCCGGGACAGGGGATGGCTACACCTTC. Translated: CASSSPGTGDGYTF.

This chain joins TRBV7-9 and TRBJ2-6; TRBD1 or TRBD2 may be the D gene (5 bases each). CDR1 is SEHNR and CDR2 is FQNEAQ in the germline V gene (reference sequence). Trimming left V 0 bases short and J 0 bases short, with 12 bases between. This CDR3 spans 18 amino acids. The CDR3 reads CASSLAGRRPSGANVLTF. The CDR3 coding sequence is TGTGCCAGCAGCTTAGCGGGACGGCGACCCTCTGGGGCCAACGTCCTGACTTTC.

On this clone: Distinct nucleotide sequences in the sample also encode this CDR3. This chain uses TRBV18 with TRBJ1-4, with D possibly matching TRBD1 (5 bases). Germline values: CDR1 KGHSH, CDR2 LQKENI. The CDR3 has 14 residues. V was trimmed by 3 bases and J by 8 bases, leaving 13 bases between them. CDR3 protein: CASSPGTGEEKLFF. CDR3 DNA sequence: TGTGCCAGCTCACCGGGGACTGGGGAGGAAAAACTGTTTTTT.

The gene calls are TRBV5-1 and TRBJ2-2; no definite D call. Germline V gives CDR1 SGHRS, CDR2 YFSETQ. V lost 1 base to trimming and J lost 4 bases, with 8 bases between them. There are 14 residues in the CDR3. The DNA of the CDR3 is TGCGCCAGCAGCTTGCCGGGTAGCACCGGGGAGCTGTTTTTT. This encodes CASSLPGSTGELFF.

The DNA of the CDR3 is TGTGCCAGCTCACCTTCTACAGGGGAGGCCACAGATACGCAGTATTTT. It translates to CASSPSTGEATDTQYF. This chain joins TRBV18 and TRBJ2-3, with D maybe TRBD1 (7 bases). The CDR3 is 16 residues long. Deletions cut 3 bases from V and 2 bases from J, with 15 bases between. Germline CDR1 reads KGHSH; CDR2 reads LQKENI. The entire variable domain, with the rest obtained from reference TRBV18 and TRBJ2-3, is as follows: NAGVMQNPRHLVRRRGQEARLRCSPMKGHSHVYWYRQLPEEGLKFMVYLQKENIIDESGMPKERFSAEFPKEGPSILRIQQVVRGDSAAYFCASSPSTGEATDTQYFGPGTRLTVL.

About this clone: Different DNA sequences within this sample yield the same CDR3. The DNA of the CDR3 is TGTGCCAGCAGTGACAGTACCGGGGAGCTGTTTTTT. This gives the protein CASSDSTGELFF. The chain recombines TRBV6-1 with TRBJ2-2; D unresolved. Germline V gene lookup returns CDR1 MNHNS and CDR2 SASEGT. The CDR3 covers 12 residues. V was trimmed by 3 bases and J by 5 bases, leaving 4 bases between them.

This clone appeared a single time. J is TRBJ1-1 and V is TRBV6-4, with D possibly being TRBD1 (5 bases). V gave up 4 bases and J gave up 1 base, with 10 bases separating them. This CDR3 has 14 amino acids. The germline V gene encodes CDR1 MRHNA and CDR2 SNTAGT. CDR3 amino acids: CASSASQGNTEAFF. The CDR3 DNA is TGTGCCAGCAGTGCTTCTCAGGGGAACACTGAAGCTTTCTTT.

The rearrangement links TRBV6-6 to TRBJ2-7; D uncertain. The CDR3 consists of 11 residues. Trimming shortened V by 8 bases and J by 1 base, and 6 bases separated the two germline ends. Germline V lookup: CDR1 MNHNY, CDR2 SVGAGI (reference sequence). CDR3 loop: CASWDSYEQYF. In nucleotides, the CDR3 is TGTGCCAGCTGGGATTCCTACGAGCAGTACTTC.